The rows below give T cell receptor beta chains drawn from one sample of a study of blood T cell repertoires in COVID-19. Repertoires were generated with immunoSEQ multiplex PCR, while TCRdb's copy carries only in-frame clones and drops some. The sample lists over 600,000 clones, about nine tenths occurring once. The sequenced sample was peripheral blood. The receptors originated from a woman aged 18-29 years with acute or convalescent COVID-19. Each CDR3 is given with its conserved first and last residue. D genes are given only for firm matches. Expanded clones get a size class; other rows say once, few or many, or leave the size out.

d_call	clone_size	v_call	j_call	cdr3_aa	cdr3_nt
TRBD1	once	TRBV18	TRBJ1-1	CASSPEGARENTEAFF	TGTGCCAGCTCTCCCGAGGGGGCCAGGGAGAACACTGAAGCTTTCTTT
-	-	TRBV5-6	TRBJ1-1	CASSSLTGVNTEAFF	TGTGCCAGCAGCTCCCTCACAGGTGTGAACACTGAAGCTTTCTTT
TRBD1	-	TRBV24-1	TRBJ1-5	CATSDPGTGGNQPQHF	TGTGCCACCAGTGACCCGGGGACAGGGGGAAATCAGCCCCAGCATTTT
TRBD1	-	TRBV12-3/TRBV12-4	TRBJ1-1	CASSLTGEAFF	TGTGCCAGCAGTTTGACAGGGGAAGCTTTCTTT
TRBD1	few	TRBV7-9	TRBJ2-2	CASSTRQGLAGELFF	TGTGCCAGCAGCACTCGACAGGGTCTGGCCGGGGAGCTGTTTTTT
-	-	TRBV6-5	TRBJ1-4	CASSYLTPTNEKLFF	TGTGCCAGCAGTTACTTGACACCAACTAATGAAAAACTGTTTTTT
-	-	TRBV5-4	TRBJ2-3	CASSLGIGRGDTQYF	TGTGCCAGCAGCTTGGGGATAGGGAGGGGGGATACGCAGTATTTT
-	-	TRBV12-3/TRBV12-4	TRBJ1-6	CASSSNYNSPLHF	TGTGCCAGCAGTTCCAACTATAATTCACCCCTCCACTTT
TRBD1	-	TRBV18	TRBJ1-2	CASSPRDSYGYTF	TGTGCCAGCTCACCAAGGGACAGCTATGGCTACACCTTC
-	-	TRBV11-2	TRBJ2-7	CASSLSQRAVYEQYF	TGTGCCAGCAGCTTAAGTCAGCGGGCCGTCTACGAGCAGTACTTC
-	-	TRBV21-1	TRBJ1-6	CASSTREDRERNLSSPLHF	TGTGCCAGCAGCACCAGAGAGGACAGGGAAAGGAATTTAAGTTCACCCCTCCACTTT
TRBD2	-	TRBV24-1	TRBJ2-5	CATPCRRLAGGRETQYF	TGTGCCACCCCCTGCCGGCGGTTGGCGGGGGGTCGGGAGACCCAGTACTTC
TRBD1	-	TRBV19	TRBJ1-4	CASSFPSDRVNEKLFF	TGTGCCAGTAGTTTCCCGTCCGACAGGGTGAATGAAAAACTGTTTTTT
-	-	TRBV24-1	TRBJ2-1	CATSDLGGNSYNEQFF	TGTGCCACCAGTGATTTGGGGGGGAACTCCTACAATGAGCAGTTCTTC
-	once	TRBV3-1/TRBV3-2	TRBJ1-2	CASSQDLYGYTF	TGTGCCAGCAGCCAAGATCTCTATGGCTACACCTTC
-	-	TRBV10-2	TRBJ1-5	CASSELGPIGQPQHF	TGCGCCAGCAGTGAGTTGGGGCCCATCGGCCAGCCCCAGCATTTT
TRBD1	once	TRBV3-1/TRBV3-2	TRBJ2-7	CASSPFGTGGPEQYF	TGTGCCAGCAGCCCCTTCGGGACAGGGGGACCCGAGCAGTACTTC